The 21 T cell receptor beta chains below were found in one sample sequenced in a study of T cell changes during pregnancy in multiple sclerosis. Sequencing used immunoSEQ multiplex PCR; TCRdb keeps in-frame clones, though not all of them. The table includes around 77,000 clones, 91% detected once. The sequenced sample was peripheral blood, obtained in the third trimester of pregnancy. Source of these receptors: a female donor in good health, enrolled as a control in a pregnancy study.

This chain links TRBV27 with TRBJ2-7; TRBD2 might be the D (6 bases). Trimming stripped 7 bases from V and 0 bases from J, with 19 bases between. This CDR3 comprises 16 residues. Looked up from germline, CDR1 is MNHEY and CDR2 is SMNVEV (reference sequence). The CDR3 sequence: CASNLFIKRASYEQYF. CDR3 bases: TGTGCCAGCAACCTATTTATCAAGCGGGCCTCCTACGAGCAGTACTTC.

This chain connects TRBV9 to TRBJ1-5; D call uncertain. This CDR3 is 14 amino acids long. Trimming left V 0 bases short and J 8 bases short, with 12 bases between. Germline CDR1 and CDR2: SGDLS and YYNGEE. CDR3 sequence: CASSVGGGREPQHF. CDR3 sequence (DNA): TGTGCCAGCAGCGTAGGAGGTGGGAGAGAGCCCCAGCATTTT.

The genes are TRBV6-5 and TRBJ2-1, with TRBD2 identical over 11 bases. V was pared by 6 bases and J by 3 bases, with 4 bases of the junction left unmatched. CDR1 and CDR2 from the germline V gene are MNHEY and SVGAGI. The CDR3 length is 15 residues. DNA of the CDR3: TGTGCCAGCAGGGGAGGACTAGCGGGCTACAATGAGCAGTTCTTC. It is translated as CASRGGLAGYNEQFF.

The rearrangement uses TRBV6-5 and TRBJ1-1, with D maybe TRBD1 (6 bases). Germline CDR1 reads MNHEY; CDR2 reads SVGAGI. V shed 4 bases and J shed 2 bases, with 14 bases lying between them. This CDR3 has 15 residues. The DNA of the CDR3 is TGTGCCAGCAGTTGGCGAGGACAGCCCAACACTGAAGCTTTCTTT. It is translated as CASSWRGQPNTEAFF.

This rearrangement joins TRBV6-5 to TRBJ2-7, with 14 bases fitting TRBD2. V shed 2 bases, J shed 12 bases, and the junction held 9 bases outside the gene matches. The CDR3 consists of 15 residues. Germline CDR1 MNHEY, CDR2 SVGAGI. The CDR3 nucleotides read TGTGCCAGCAGTTACGAGCGGACTAGCGGGAGGAGAGTGTACTTC. Protein product: CASSYERTSGRRVYF.

CDR3 DNA: TGTGCCTGGAGTAGGACAGGGGACTATGGCAATCAGCCCCAGCATTTT. As protein: CAWSRTGDYGNQPQHF. The chain employs TRBV30 and TRBJ1-5, with 9 bases fitting TRBD1. V shed 2 bases and J 2 bases; nucleotides not matched to a gene: 7. This CDR3 spans 16 amino acids. The germline V gene has CDR1 GTSNPN and CDR2 SVGIG (reference sequence).

The J gene is TRBJ2-3, the V gene TRBV5-1, with 10 bases lining up with TRBD2. The CDR3 spans 15 residues. Germline assignment: CDR1 SGHRS and CDR2 YFSETQ. The ends lost 0 bases at V and 5 bases at J; junction bases unmatched: 3. The CDR3 coding sequence is TGCGCCAGCAGCTTGGCCGCTAGCGGGAGAGATACGCAGTATTTT. It translates to CASSLAASGRDTQYF.

The V gene is TRBV19, the J gene TRBJ2-4; the match to TRBD2 covers 12 bases. V trimming: 3 bases; J trimming: 7 bases; junction bases outside the gene matches: 7. This CDR3 comprises 16 residues. Germline CDR1 reads LNHDA; CDR2 reads SQIVND (reference sequence). CDR3 DNA sequence: TGTGCCAGTAGTATCAGCGGGGGACTAGCGGGTAACATTCAGTACTTC. Its translation is CASSISGGLAGNIQYF.

This chain links TRBV18 with TRBJ1-4; TRBD1 matches 7 bases. V lost 1 base to trimming and J lost 8 bases; unmatched junction nucleotides: 4. The CDR3 is 14 amino acids. Germline V gene lookup returns CDR1 KGHSH and CDR2 LQKENI. CDR3 coding DNA: TGTGCCAGCTCACCACAGGGGGCAGGGGAAAAACTGTTTTTT. This translates into CASSPQGAGEKLFF.

The CDR3 DNA reads as TGTGCCAGCAGCTTGGGGGGAGTAAACTATGGCTACACCTTC. It yields the protein CASSLGGVNYGYTF. This chain joins TRBV7-6 and TRBJ1-2; perhaps TRBD1 as D (5 bases). The germline V and J ends were trimmed by 3 bases and 2 bases, with 10 bases remaining between them. The V gene's germline CDR1 is SGHVS and CDR2 FNYEAQ. This CDR3 has 14 amino acids. The variable domain in full, completed from reference TRBV7-6 and TRBJ1-2, reads GAGVSQSPRYKVTKRGQDVALRCDPISGHVSLYWYRQALGQGPEFLTYFNYEAQQDKSGLPNDRFSAERPEGSISTLTIQRTEQRDSAMYRCASSLGGVNYGYTFGSGTRLTVV.

The gene calls are TRBV7-8 and TRBJ1-5, with a weak D call TRBD1 (6 bases). Germline V CDR1 and CDR2: SGHVS, FQNEAQ. V lost 4 bases and J lost 1, with 14 bases in between. The CDR3 has 16 residues. DNA of the CDR3: TGTGCCAGCAGCTACCTACAGGGATCAAGCAATCAGCCCCAGCATTTT. Translated: CASSYLQGSSNQPQHF.

The chain carries TRBV9 and TRBJ2-3; 7 bases match TRBD2. The CDR3 contains 16 residues. With 5 bases clipped from V and 0 bases from J, the junction kept 9 bases outside the gene matches. CDR1 SGDLS and CDR2 YYNGEE come from the germline V gene. CDR3 amino acids: CASSRRGAGSTDTQYF. The CDR3 nucleotides are TGTGCCAGCAGTCGCCGGGGAGCGGGGAGCACAGATACGCAGTATTTT.

This sequence joins TRBV7-9 and TRBJ2-7, with D unclear. CDR3 length: 16 amino acids. V was clipped by 5 bases and J by 7 bases, with 24 bases between them. Germline assignment: CDR1 SEHNR and CDR2 FQNEAQ (reference sequence). Here the CDR3 reads CASSRYADTDRREQYF. The CDR3 nucleotides are TGTGCCAGCAGCAGATACGCCGACACCGACCGTCGGGAGCAGTACTTC.

The chain has TRBV5-1 and TRBJ2-6; D might be TRBD2 (7 bases). The CDR3 covers 22 residues. Trimming took off 2 bases at V and 0 bases at J, with 27 bases between the two ends. Germline loops: CDR1 SGHRS, CDR2 YFSETQ. CDR3 sequence reads: CASSFPGPRIGGPNSGANVLTF. The DNA for the CDR3 is TGCGCCAGCAGCTTTCCGGGGCCAAGAATCGGGGGGCCCAACTCTGGGGCCAACGTCCTGACTTTC. Complete variable domain (other parts from reference TRBV5-1 and TRBJ2-6): KAGVTQTPRYLIKTRGQQVTLSCSPISGHRSVSWYQQTPGQGLQFLFEYFSETQRNKGNFPGRFSGRQFSNSRSEMNVSTLELGDSALYLCASSFPGPRIGGPNSGANVLTFGAGSRLTVL.

The chain recombines TRBV2 with TRBJ1-2, with 8 bases that match TRBD1. The V gene's germline CDR1 is SNHLY and CDR2 FYNNEI. The CDR3 extends over 16 amino acids. V lost 1 base, J lost 2 bases, and 6 bases stayed unmatched. The CDR3 is CASSEGTRTGNYGYTF. The CDR3 DNA follows: TGTGCCAGCAGTGAAGGGACACGGACAGGGAACTATGGCTACACCTTC.

This rearrangement joins TRBV19 to TRBJ2-1; 8 bases match TRBD2. The CDR3 is made up of 15 amino acids. Unmatched junction bases numbered 0, after V lost 2 bases and J lost 0 bases. Germline V gene data show CDR1 as LNHDA and CDR2 as SQIVND (reference sequence). The chain's CDR3 is CASSIRGGSYNEQFF. The CDR3 coding sequence is TGTGCCAGTAGTATACGGGGGGGCTCCTACAATGAGCAGTTCTTC.

This sequence joins TRBV5-4 and TRBJ2-2; D remains unclear. Germline V gene sequence: CDR1 SGHNT, CDR2 YYREEE (reference sequence). The CDR3 is made up of 14 amino acids. Deletions cut 1 base from V and 0 bases from J, with 4 bases between. The CDR3 protein is CASSLTPNTGELFF. The CDR3 DNA reads as TGTGCCAGCAGCTTGACACCGAACACCGGGGAGCTGTTTTTT.

The V gene is TRBV18, the J gene TRBJ1-5; unclear D gene. Germline-derived CDR1 and CDR2 are KGHSH and LQKENI. CDR3 length equals 12 residues. V was clipped by 2 bases and J by 7 bases, with 6 bases between them. The CDR3 DNA follows: TGTGCCAGCTCACCATCCGGGCAGCCCCAGCATTTT. This translates into CASSPSGQPQHF.

The rearrangement links TRBV9 to TRBJ2-1; 7 nucleotides line up with TRBD1. Germline lookup yields CDR1 SGDLS and CDR2 YYNGEE. V was pared by 4 bases and J by 5 bases, with 9 bases of the junction left unmatched. There are 15 residues in the CDR3. CDR3 in amino acids: CASSPPGGPNNEQFF. The CDR3 nucleotides are TGTGCCAGCAGCCCCCCAGGGGGACCGAACAATGAGCAGTTCTTC.

This clone has just one count. The genes are TRBV6-5 and TRBJ1-2, with TRBD1 as a possible D gene (6 bases). Germline loops: CDR1 MNHEY, CDR2 SVGAGI. CDR3 length: 13 residues. V shed 8 bases and J shed 0 bases, with 10 bases lying between them. The CDR3 sequence: CASHREANYGYTF. The CDR3 DNA is TGTGCCAGCCACAGGGAAGCTAACTATGGCTACACCTTC.

V usage is TRBV12-5 and J usage is TRBJ1-4, with D perhaps TRBD1 (5 bases). The CDR3 sequence is 17 residues long. Germline V CDR1 and CDR2: LGHNT, FRNRAP. Deletions cut 3 bases from V and 6 bases from J, with 20 bases between. For the CDR3, the DNA is TGTGCTAGTGGTTTCAACCCTACGACAGACTCCCATGAAAAACTGTTTTTT. This translates into CASGFNPTTDSHEKLFF. The whole variable domain, filled in from reference TRBV12-5 and TRBJ1-4, reads DARVTQTPRHKVTEMGQEVTMRCQPILGHNTVFWYRQTMMQGLELLAYFRNRAPLDDSGMPKDRFSAEMPDATLATLKIQPSEPRDSAVYFCASGFNPTTDSHEKLFFGSGTQLSVL.